The 21 T cell receptor beta chains below come from one sample, sequenced in a study of blood T cell repertoires in COVID-19. Some clones are missing from TCRdb's copy, which holds only in-frame ones; the method was immunoSEQ multiplex PCR. The table lists 150,000 to 200,000 clones, roughly nine tenths of them singletons. Sequences were obtained from peripheral blood. These receptors all stem from a man aged 65-85 years with acute or convalescent COVID-19.

The chain carries TRBV15 and TRBJ1-5; TRBD1 is a possible D gene (6 bases). V lost 7 bases and J lost 4, with 14 bases in between. CDR3 length: 14 amino acids. The V gene's germline CDR1 is LNHNV and CDR2 YYDKDF (reference sequence). The CDR3 nucleotides read TGTGCCACCACCCTAGGGGGTAGTAATCAGCCCCAGCATTTT. This codes for CATTLGGSNQPQHF.

This sequence joins TRBV7-3 and TRBJ1-6; a possible D gene is TRBD1 (6 bases). V lost 5 bases and J lost 3, with 11 bases in between. CDR3 length: 15 residues. From germline, CDR1 is SGHTA and CDR2 FQGTGA. The CDR3 here is CASSPQGYYNSPLHF. The CDR3 DNA sequence: TGTGCCAGCAGCCCACAGGGATACTATAATTCACCCCTCCACTTT.

This sequence joins TRBV9 and TRBJ2-2; D is possibly TRBD2 (6 bases). The CDR3 has 16 residues. The V end lost 4 bases, the J end lost 6 bases, and 19 bases lay between the germline ends. Germline-derived CDR1 and CDR2 are SGDLS and YYNGEE. The CDR3 loop reads CASSPLVDPGAGELFF. CDR3 in DNA: TGTGCCAGCAGCCCCCTAGTTGACCCGGGGGCCGGGGAGCTGTTTTTT.

V and J are TRBV6-4 and TRBJ2-3; 12 bases are a match to TRBD2. The CDR3 runs to 15 residues. The junction had 9 bases not matched to a gene; V was cut back by 6 bases and J by 8 bases. Germline CDR1 is MRHNA and CDR2 is SNTAGT. The CDR3 coding sequence is TGTGCCAGCAGCGAGACTAGCGGGAGAGGTGTTACGCAGTATTTT. Amino acid sequence: CASSETSGRGVTQYF.

The chain employs TRBV2 and TRBJ1-5, with D perhaps TRBD1 (5 bases). Germline V gene data show CDR1 as SNHLY and CDR2 as FYNNEI. V gave up 6 bases and J gave up 7 bases, with 10 bases separating them. This CDR3 is built from 12 residues. Written as DNA, the CDR3 is TGTGCCAGCAGGCAGGGAGGGCAGCCCCAGCATTTT. The encoded protein is CASRQGGQPQHF.

The chain recombines TRBV5-1 with TRBJ2-3, with TRBD1 as a possible D gene (6 bases). Germline-derived CDR1 and CDR2 are SGHRS and YFSETQ. With 1 base removed from V and 3 bases from J, the gap between germline ends came to 15 bases. The CDR3 extends over 16 amino acids. The DNA for the CDR3 is TGCGCCAGCAGCTTGTTTGGGGGCTCGGGAACAGATACGCAGTATTTT. This encodes CASSLFGGSGTDTQYF.

This clone was counted once. V and J are TRBV15 and TRBJ1-1; possible D gene TRBD1, 5 bases. Germline lookup yields CDR1 LNHNV and CDR2 YYDKDF (reference sequence). This CDR3 is 14 amino acids long. The V and J ends lost 0 bases and 7 bases respectively, with 12 bases between them. The CDR3 region is CATSRDTGRSEAFF. Here the CDR3 DNA reads TGTGCCACCAGCAGAGATACAGGAAGGAGTGAAGCTTTCTTT.

The chain is built from TRBV6-5 and TRBJ2-1, with D tentatively TRBD1 (5 bases). V lost 7 bases to trimming and J lost 4 bases, with 17 bases between them. The CDR3 runs 15 residues. CDR1 and CDR2 from the germline V gene are MNHEY and SVGAGI. The CDR3 DNA follows: TGTGCCAGCACCAAACAGGCACTTAATTACAATGAGCAGTTCTTC. Its translation is CASTKQALNYNEQFF.

The chain is built from TRBV7-2 and TRBJ2-7; a possible D gene is TRBD2 (6 bases). The CDR3 covers 15 residues. Per the germline V gene, CDR1 is SGHTA and CDR2 is FQGNSA. V was pared by 4 bases and J by 1 base, with 14 bases between. This CDR3 reads CASSSRPGESYEQYF. The CDR3 DNA reads as TGTGCCAGCAGCTCGAGGCCGGGGGAGTCCTACGAGCAGTACTTC. Full variable domain (remainder filled in from reference TRBV7-2 and TRBJ2-7): GAGVSQSPSNKVTEKGKDVELRCDPISGHTALYWYRQSLGQGLEFLIYFQGNSAPDKSGLPSDRFSAERTGGSVSTLTIQRTQQEDSAVYLCASSSRPGESYEQYFGPGTRLTVT.

The sample holds one count of this clone. The chain recombines TRBV20-1 with TRBJ2-7, with a tentative D call TRBD2 (5 bases). The CDR3 length is 13 residues. V was trimmed by 3 bases and J by 6 bases, leaving 15 bases between them. Germline V CDR1 and CDR2: DFQATT, SNEGSKA (reference sequence). CDR3 sequence reads: CSASRVHRGEQYF. The DNA for the CDR3 is TGCAGTGCTAGTAGGGTACACCGGGGCGAGCAGTACTTC.

This chain connects TRBV18 to TRBJ1-2, with 11 bases aligning to TRBD1. J lost 6 bases, V lost 3 bases, and 3 bases had no gene match. CDR3 length: 14 amino acids. CDR1 is KGHSH and CDR2 is LQKENI in the germline V gene. The CDR3 nucleotides are TGTGCCAGCTCACCGGACAGGGGGCTAAATGGCTACACCTTC. Translating gives CASSPDRGLNGYTF.

V gene TRBV19 combines with J gene TRBJ1-1; D possibly corresponds to TRBD1 (5 bases). The ends were cut back, 6 bases at V and 7 bases at J, with 18 bases in the middle. CDR3 length equals 14 residues. Germline V CDR1 and CDR2: LNHDA, SQIVND (reference sequence). For the CDR3, the DNA is TGTGCCAGTAGGTCTATCGGGGGAAGGGGTGAAGCTTTCTTT. Its translation is CASRSIGGRGEAFF.

This chain uses TRBV10-1 with TRBJ2-3; 7 nucleotides match TRBD2. The CDR3 sequence is 13 residues long. The germline V gene encodes CDR1 WNHNN and CDR2 SYGVQD (reference sequence). After removal of 2 bases from V and 7 bases from J, the junction contained 3 bases not matched to a gene. The CDR3: CASSESGDHTQYF. DNA for the CDR3: TGCGCCAGCAGTGAGAGCGGGGATCATACGCAGTATTTT.

This chain connects TRBV5-1 to TRBJ2-5; no firm D call. There are 11 residues in the CDR3. The germline V gene has CDR1 SGHRS and CDR2 YFSETQ. Trimming pared 4 bases from V and 2 bases from J, leaving 3 bases between. CDR3 bases: TGCGCCAGCAGCACTCAAGAGACCCAGTACTTC. It yields the protein CASSTQETQYF.

This clone was counted only a few times. This chain links TRBV5-8 with TRBJ1-6, with 7 positions matching TRBD1. The ends lost 0 bases at V and 7 bases at J; junction bases unmatched: 4. Germline V gene lookup returns CDR1 SGHTS and CDR2 YDEGEE. The CDR3 is made up of 15 amino acids. The CDR3 region is CASSLGGQLNSPLHF. The CDR3 DNA reads TGTGCCAGCAGCTTGGGGGGACAGCTAAATTCACCCCTCCACTTT.

The chain couples TRBV30 to TRBJ1-6, with TRBD1 matching over 10 bases. There are 16 residues in the CDR3. Unmatched junction bases numbered 14, after V lost 5 bases and J lost 10 bases. CDR1 is GTSNPN and CDR2 is SVGIG in the germline V gene (reference sequence). The CDR3 loop is CAWPLARDRGGSPLHF. CDR3 nucleotide sequence: TGTGCCTGGCCCCTCGCCCGGGACAGGGGAGGGTCACCCCTCCACTTT.

The chain has TRBV28 and TRBJ1-1; a weak D match, TRBD1 (6 bases). The ends were cut back, 6 bases at V and 1 base at J, with 15 bases in the middle. Germline CDR1 is MDHEN and CDR2 is SYDVKM. CDR3 length: 15 residues. Written as DNA, the CDR3 is TGTGCCAGCAGCCCCGCCGGGGGGGCGAACACTGAAGCTTTCTTT. Its protein is CASSPAGGANTEAFF.

The rearrangement joins TRBV7-2 to TRBJ1-5; unclear D gene. This CDR3 is 13 amino acids long. The V gene's germline CDR1 is SGHTA and CDR2 FQGNSA. V dropped 5 bases and J dropped 4 bases, with 9 bases sitting between them. The CDR3 sequence: CASSRVQNQPQHF. DNA for the CDR3: TGTGCCAGCAGCCGCGTACAGAATCAGCCCCAGCATTTT. The variable domain in full, with the rest retrieved from reference TRBV7-2 and TRBJ1-5, is GAGVSQSPSNKVTEKGKDVELRCDPISGHTALYWYRQSLGQGLEFLIYFQGNSAPDKSGLPSDRFSAERTGGSVSTLTIQRTQQEDSAVYLCASSRVQNQPQHFGDGTRLSIL.

The V call is TRBV5-1, the J call TRBJ2-1; TRBD2 matches at 7 bases. The trim removed 9 bases at V and 4 bases at J, leaving 10 bases unmatched. Germline V gives CDR1 SGHRS, CDR2 YFSETQ. The CDR3 has 14 residues. CDR3 in amino acids: CATTRGGGYNEQFF. CDR3 in DNA: TGCGCCACCACGCGCGGGGGAGGGTACAATGAGCAGTTCTTC.

The gene calls are TRBV7-2 and TRBJ1-2; D not resolved. Per germline, CDR1 SGHTA and CDR2 FQGNSA. V lost 0 bases, J lost 5 bases, and 4 bases lay in between. The CDR3 is 12 amino acids. The CDR3 region has the DNA TGTGCCAGCAGCTTAGCCGGGTATGGCTACACCTTC. Translation gives CASSLAGYGYTF.

V is TRBV24-1 and J is TRBJ1-5; TRBD1 is a possible D gene (6 bases). From germline, CDR1 is KGHDR and CDR2 SFDVKD. V was trimmed by 8 bases and J by 7 bases, leaving 11 bases between them. CDR3 length: 12 amino acids. The CDR3 sequence is CATNREGQPQHF. The CDR3 DNA sequence: TGTGCCACCAACAGGGAAGGGCAGCCCCAGCATTTT.